This record concerns one T cell receptor beta chain sequence. Losses at the gene ends were 6 bases for V and 2 bases for J; bases not matched to a gene: 4. CDR1 is MDHEN, CDR2 SYDVKM, per germline. The CDR3 extends over 13 amino acids. This record comes from a study of shared clonotypes between healthy human individuals. The assay was carried out at the deep level. Roughly 30,000 T cell genomes, or 300 ng DNA, went into unsorted PBMC replicate PCRs. The protocol was immunoSEQ multiplex PCR, while the TCRdb copy is restricted to in-frame clones and leaves out a portion. The table records about 470,000 clones, about 85% of them present only once.

The chain recombines TRBV28 with TRBJ2-7; 7 bases align to TRBD2. This receptor was obtained from a woman aged 40 to 50 in good health. Some clones in this sample may be carry-over from other donors' samples. Sequenced sample: PBMCs. The CDR3 spells CASRPSGTYEQYF. Here the CDR3 DNA reads TGTGCCAGCAGACCAAGCGGGACCTACGAGCAGTACTTC.